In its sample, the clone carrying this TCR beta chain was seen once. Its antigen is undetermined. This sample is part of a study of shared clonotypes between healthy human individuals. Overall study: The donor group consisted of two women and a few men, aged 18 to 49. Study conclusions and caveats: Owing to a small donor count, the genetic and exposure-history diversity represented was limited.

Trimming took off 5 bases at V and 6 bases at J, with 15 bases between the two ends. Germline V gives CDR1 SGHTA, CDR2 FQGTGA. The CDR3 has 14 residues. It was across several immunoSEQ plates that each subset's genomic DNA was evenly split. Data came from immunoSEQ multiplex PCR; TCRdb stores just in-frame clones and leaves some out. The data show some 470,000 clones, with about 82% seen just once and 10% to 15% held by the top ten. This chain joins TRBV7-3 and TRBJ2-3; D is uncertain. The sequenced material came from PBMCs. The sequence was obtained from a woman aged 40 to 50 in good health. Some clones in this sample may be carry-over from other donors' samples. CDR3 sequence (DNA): TGTGCCAGCAGCCCCGGACCTCCCCCGGATACGCAGTATTTT. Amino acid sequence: CASSPGPPPDTQYF.